Listed here are 31 T cell receptor beta chains from one sample, sequenced in a study of memory CD4+ T cells and cytomegalovirus serostatus. The sort gate was single viable CD3+CD4+CD8-CD45RO+ cells for memory CD4+ T cells. The table came from immunoSEQ multiplex PCR; TCRdb's copy has only in-frame clones and leaves some out. The table records under 55,000 clones, around 80% of them present only once. Specimen: memory CD4+ T cells from blood. These receptors came from an adult in good health and CMV-seronegative.

The chain recombines TRBV7-2 with TRBJ1-1; perhaps TRBD1 as D (6 bases). Trimming pared 5 bases from V and 0 bases from J, leaving 13 bases between. There are 15 residues in the CDR3. CDR1 is SGHTA and CDR2 is FQGNSA in the germline V gene. The CDR3 here is CASSPRGGVNTEAFF. Written as DNA, the CDR3 is TGTGCCAGCAGCCCACGGGGGGGCGTGAACACTGAAGCTTTCTTT.

The J gene is TRBJ2-7, the V gene TRBV14, with D tentatively TRBD1 or TRBD2 (5 bases each). Trimming removed 0 bases at V and 4 bases at J, with 16 bases between. Looked up from germline, CDR1 is SGHDN and CDR2 is FVKESK. This CDR3 contains 16 residues. The CDR3 DNA sequence: TGTGCCAGCAGCCAAGATATGGCGCAGGGAGAGTACGAGCAGTACTTC. It yields the protein CASSQDMAQGEYEQYF. The variable domain in full, completed from reference TRBV14 and TRBJ2-7, reads EAGVTQFPSHSVIEKGQTVTLRCDPISGHDNLYWYRRVMGKEIKFLLHFVKESKQDESGMPNNRFLAERTGGTYSTLKVQPAELEDSGVYFCASSQDMAQGEYEQYFGPGTRLTVT.

The chain combines TRBV5-4 with TRBJ2-5; 7 bases match TRBD1. CDR1 is SGHNT, CDR2 YYREEE, per germline (reference sequence). CDR3 size: 13 residues. J gave up 4 bases and V 1 base, and 1 base lay outside the gene matches. The CDR3: CASSLYRGETQYF. The CDR3 DNA reads TGTGCCAGCAGCTTGTACAGGGGAGAGACCCAGTACTTC.

V is TRBV7-9 and J is TRBJ2-1, with 10 nucleotides matching TRBD2. Germline CDR1 and CDR2: SEHNR and FQNEAQ (reference sequence). V lost 5 bases to trimming and J lost 5 bases; unmatched junction nucleotides: 15. The CDR3 is made up of 18 amino acids. The CDR3 loop is CASSPAGASGSRDNEQFF. The CDR3 nucleotides read TGTGCCAGCAGCCCTGCGGGGGCTAGCGGGAGTCGAGACAATGAGCAGTTCTTC.

This chain uses TRBV19 with TRBJ2-6, with 9 nucleotides matching TRBD1. V shed 5 bases and J 3 bases; nucleotides not matched to a gene: 8. The CDR3 contains 17 residues. Germline V CDR1 and CDR2: LNHDA, SQIVND (reference sequence). The CDR3 is CASSPLTGGIGANVLTF. The CDR3 nucleotides read TGTGCCAGTAGTCCGCTGACAGGGGGGATTGGGGCCAACGTCCTGACTTTC.

In DNA form, the CDR3 reads TGTGCCAGCTCACCACCGAGTGGGCCAGCTATCTACGAGCAGTACTTC. Its protein is CASSPPSGPAIYEQYF. The J gene is TRBJ2-7, the V gene TRBV18; the D is unclear. Trimming left V 0 bases short and J 3 bases short, with 15 bases between. Germline V CDR1 and CDR2: KGHSH, LQKENI. This CDR3 contains 16 residues.

V is TRBV19 and J is TRBJ1-4; TRBD1 might be the D (5 bases). Germline lookup yields CDR1 LNHDA and CDR2 SQIVND (reference sequence). Trimming removed 6 bases from V and 8 bases from J, with 16 bases in between. This CDR3 is built from 14 residues. The CDR3: CASSPGPWGEKLFF. The CDR3 DNA sequence: TGTGCCAGTAGCCCGGGCCCCTGGGGCGAAAAACTGTTTTTT.

The chain couples TRBV7-2 to TRBJ1-4, with D uncertain. V was clipped by 5 bases and J by 3 bases, with 10 bases between them. This CDR3 region has 14 residues. Germline CDR1 reads SGHTA; CDR2 reads FQGNSA. Here the CDR3 DNA reads TGTGCCAGCAGCCCGTATTTGTCTAATGAAAAACTGTTTTTT. Translation gives CASSPYLSNEKLFF.

The J gene is TRBJ1-6, the V gene TRBV21-1. TRBV21-1 is assigned pseudogene status. This CDR3 spans 20 amino acids. CDR3 DNA sequence: TGTGCCAGCAGCAAAGAACAACCGCTGGCAGAGCTCTCCTATAATTCACCCCTCCACTTT. It specifies CASSKEQPLAELSYNSPLHF.

The V and J genes are TRBV5-1 and TRBJ2-7, with D uncertain. This CDR3 has 14 amino acids. Trimming removed 4 bases from V and 5 bases from J, with 16 bases in between. Germline CDR1 reads SGHRS; CDR2 reads YFSETQ. The CDR3 region is CASSPLVVGDEQYF. The CDR3 DNA reads as TGCGCCAGCAGCCCCTTAGTAGTTGGTGACGAGCAGTACTTC.

The chain recombines TRBV30 with TRBJ1-3; D gene ambiguous. The germline V gene encodes CDR1 GTSNPN and CDR2 SVGIG (reference sequence). The CDR3 has 13 residues. Trimming took off 8 bases at V and 1 base at J, with 12 bases between the two ends. The DNA for the CDR3 is TGTGCCCGGGTGGAGTATTCTGGAAACACCATATATTTT. Protein product: CARVEYSGNTIYF.

The genes are TRBV28 and TRBJ1-2; 7 positions match TRBD1. Looked up from germline, CDR1 is MDHEN and CDR2 is SYDVKM. This CDR3 spans 15 amino acids. The trim removed 7 bases at V and 4 bases at J, leaving 12 bases unmatched. In DNA, the CDR3 is TGTGCCAGCATTGTCAGGGGGGGGACTTCCTATGGCTACACCTTC. This encodes CASIVRGGTSYGYTF.

In its sample, this clone was seen once. V gene TRBV7-9 combines with J gene TRBJ2-7, with D perhaps matching TRBD1 (6 bases). V lost 2 bases to trimming and J lost 5 bases, with 10 bases between them. CDR3 length equals 13 residues. Germline values: CDR1 SEHNR, CDR2 FQNEAQ (reference sequence). The CDR3 nucleotides are TGTGCCAGCAGCTTATCAGGGGTCAACGAGCAGTACTTC. This gives the protein CASSLSGVNEQYF.

The J gene is TRBJ2-1, the V gene TRBV7-9; the D is unclear. There are 16 residues in the CDR3. Germline V gene sequence: CDR1 SEHNR, CDR2 FQNEAQ (reference sequence). The germline V and J ends were trimmed by 1 base and 0 bases, with 10 bases remaining between them. CDR3 coding DNA: TGTGCCAGCAGCTTAGGTTTTGAAAGCTCCTACAATGAGCAGTTCTTC. This gives the protein CASSLGFESSYNEQFF.

The gene calls are TRBV28 and TRBJ1-2; a weak D match, TRBD1 (5 bases). With 7 bases removed from V and 7 bases from J, the gap between germline ends came to 19 bases. The length of the CDR3 is 14 residues. From germline, CDR1 is MDHEN and CDR2 SYDVKM. The CDR3 is CASKTGGVLGGYTF. Here the CDR3 DNA reads TGTGCCAGCAAGACGGGGGGGGTGTTAGGTGGCTACACCTTC.

The rearrangement joins TRBV7-2 to TRBJ1-5; 9 bases line up with TRBD1. V gave up 5 bases and J gave up 6 bases; unmatched junction bases: 8. Germline V gene data show CDR1 as SGHTA and CDR2 as FQGNSA. This CDR3 is built from 15 residues. The CDR3 sequence is CASSQSGGQGQPQHF. CDR3 bases: TGTGCCAGCAGCCAATCAGGGGGACAGGGTCAGCCCCAGCATTTT.

V gene TRBV9 combines with J gene TRBJ2-1; 12 nucleotides align to TRBD2. J lost 2 bases, V lost 9 bases, and 6 bases had no gene match. CDR1 SGDLS and CDR2 YYNGEE come from the germline V gene. The CDR3 consists of 15 residues. CDR3 DNA sequence: TGTGCCAATCAAGGACTAGCGGGGACCTACAATGAGCAGTTCTTC. Protein: CANQGLAGTYNEQFF.

The chain recombines TRBV6-1 with TRBJ1-5; unclear D gene. V shed 1 base and J shed 4 bases, with 8 bases lying between them. CDR1 is MNHNS, CDR2 SASEGT, per germline. The CDR3 sequence is 14 residues long. CDR3 bases: TGTGCCAGCAGTGAAGTTTTGGGGAATCAGCCCCAGCATTTT. It translates to CASSEVLGNQPQHF.

The chain combines TRBV28 with TRBJ1-1, with 8 bases identical to TRBD1. With V trimmed by 5 bases and J by 11 bases, 7 bases remained unmatched. The CDR3 has 12 amino acids. Germline assignment: CDR1 MDHEN and CDR2 SYDVKM. The CDR3 is CASSGTGRHAFF. For the CDR3, the DNA is TGTGCCAGCAGTGGGACAGGCCGCCATGCTTTCTTT. The variable domain in full, with the rest retrieved from reference TRBV28 and TRBJ1-1, is DVKVTQSSRYLVKRTGEKVFLECVQDMDHENMFWYRQDPGLGLRLIYFSYDVKMKEKGDIPEGYSVSREKKERFSLILESASTNQTSMYLCASSGTGRHAFFGQGTRLTVV.

DNA for the CDR3: TGCAGCGTCGGGACAGGGGACGAGCAGTACTTC. Residues: CSVGTGDEQYF. The rearrangement joins TRBV29-1 to TRBJ2-7, with 10 bases aligning to TRBD1. The CDR3 totals 11 residues. Germline V gene lookup returns CDR1 SQVTM and CDR2 ANQGSEA. The V segment lost 6 bases and the J segment 5 bases; nucleotides outside the gene matches: 1.

The rearrangement joins TRBV6-1 to TRBJ2-7; D not resolved. This CDR3 is built from 14 residues. The germline CDR1 and CDR2 sequences are MNHNS and SASEGT. Deletions cut 5 bases from V and 3 bases from J, with 14 bases between. For the CDR3, the DNA is TGTGCCAGCAGTCCTAAATCTAGTTTCTACGAGCAGTACTTC. It yields the protein CASSPKSSFYEQYF.

Worth noting for this clone: At one end the junction does not follow the germline gene, possibly because of a read error. The chain is built from TRBV7-7 and TRBJ2-1; TRBD1 or TRBD2 may be the D gene (6 bases each). Germline V gene sequence: CDR1 SSHAT, CDR2 FNYEAQ (reference sequence). The CDR3 extends over 14 amino acids. CDR3 nucleotides: TGTGCTAGCAGCCCTACGGGGGCTACTAATGAGCAGTTCTTC. It specifies CASSPTGATNEQFF.

In this sample, this clone turned up a few times. The J gene is TRBJ1-5, the V gene TRBV4-1; D possibly corresponds to TRBD1 (5 bases). Germline CDR1 MGHRA, CDR2 YSYEKL. CDR3 length: 16 amino acids. V was cut by 0 bases and J by 10 bases, with 19 bases left in between. In nucleotides, the CDR3 is TGCGCCAGCAGCCAAGACGAAACAGGTTTATATCGTCCCCAGCATTTT. This gives the protein CASSQDETGLYRPQHF.

The chain recombines TRBV7-2 with TRBJ2-7; 7 bases map to TRBD1. This CDR3 contains 15 residues. Losses at the gene ends were 1 base for V and 2 bases for J; bases not matched to a gene: 5. Germline assignment: CDR1 SGHTA and CDR2 FQGNSA. The CDR3 DNA follows: TGTGCCAGCAGCTTAGAAGGGGGCGCAACCTACGAGCAGTACTTC. Protein product: CASSLEGGATYEQYF.

The chain is built from TRBV15 and TRBJ1-5, with a tentative D call TRBD1 (6 bases). The germline V gene encodes CDR1 LNHNV and CDR2 YYDKDF (reference sequence). Trimming removed 3 bases from V and 4 bases from J, with 19 bases in between. The CDR3 has 17 amino acids. The CDR3 region is CATSRGSSGTKNQPQHF. The CDR3 nucleotides are TGTGCCACCAGCAGGGGAAGTTCCGGGACAAAAAATCAGCCCCAGCATTTT.

The genes are TRBV9 and TRBJ2-5, with TRBD2 matching over 14 bases. The CDR3 sequence is 17 residues long. Per the germline V gene, CDR1 is SGDLS and CDR2 is YYNGEE. V trimming: 3 bases; J trimming: 2 bases; junction bases outside the gene matches: 6. The CDR3 here is CASSAGTSGGLQETQYF. CDR3 DNA: TGTGCCAGCAGCGCCGGGACTAGCGGGGGTCTACAAGAGACCCAGTACTTC. Full variable domain (outside the CDR3, taken from reference TRBV9 and TRBJ2-5): DSGVTQTPKHLITATGQRVTLRCSPRSGDLSVYWYQQSLDQGLQFLIQYYNGEERAKGNILERFSAQQFPDLHSELNLSSLELGDSALYFCASSAGTSGGLQETQYFGPGTRLLVL.

V is TRBV19 and J is TRBJ2-5; possibly TRBD2 for D (5 bases). Trimming cost V 5 bases and J 6 bases, with 16 bases left between them. The germline CDR1 and CDR2 sequences are LNHDA and SQIVND (reference sequence). This CDR3 contains 14 residues. The chain's CDR3 is CASSVGLHRQTQYF. In nucleotides, the CDR3 is TGTGCCAGTAGTGTAGGACTGCATCGACAGACCCAGTACTTC.

This chain joins TRBV28 and TRBJ2-7; 10 bases align to TRBD1. The trim removed 5 bases at V and 2 bases at J, leaving 9 bases unmatched. Germline V CDR1 and CDR2: MDHEN, SYDVKM. The CDR3 runs 16 residues. The CDR3 protein is CASSKPGQGFPYEQYF. As DNA, the CDR3 is TGTGCCAGCAGTAAACCGGGACAGGGGTTCCCCTACGAGCAGTACTTC.

V and J are TRBV7-2 and TRBJ2-1, with 8 bases aligning to TRBD1. In germline, CDR1 is SGHTA, CDR2 FQGNSA. Losses at the gene ends were 5 bases for V and 5 bases for J; bases not matched to a gene: 11. The CDR3 spans 16 residues. In DNA, the CDR3 is TGTGCCAGCAGCCACCGGACAGGGCCCCTCCACAATGAGCAGTTCTTC. Translated: CASSHRTGPLHNEQFF.

This sequence joins TRBV18 and TRBJ2-1; D is uncertain. CDR1 is KGHSH and CDR2 is LQKENI in the germline V gene. CDR3 length: 13 residues. Trimming pared 3 bases from V and 4 bases from J, leaving 7 bases between. The CDR3 DNA is TGTGCCAGCTCACCCGGGCAATACAATGAGCAGTTCTTC. Protein sequence: CASSPGQYNEQFF.

This clone appeared once. V gene TRBV28 combines with J gene TRBJ1-4; 8 positions match TRBD1. V lost 5 bases and J lost 6; bases outside the gene matches: 8. Germline values: CDR1 MDHEN, CDR2 SYDVKM. This CDR3 region has 15 residues. CDR3 DNA: TGTGCCAGCAGTGGACAGGGTCAAGGGGATGAAAAACTGTTTTTT. Translation: CASSGQGQGDEKLFF.